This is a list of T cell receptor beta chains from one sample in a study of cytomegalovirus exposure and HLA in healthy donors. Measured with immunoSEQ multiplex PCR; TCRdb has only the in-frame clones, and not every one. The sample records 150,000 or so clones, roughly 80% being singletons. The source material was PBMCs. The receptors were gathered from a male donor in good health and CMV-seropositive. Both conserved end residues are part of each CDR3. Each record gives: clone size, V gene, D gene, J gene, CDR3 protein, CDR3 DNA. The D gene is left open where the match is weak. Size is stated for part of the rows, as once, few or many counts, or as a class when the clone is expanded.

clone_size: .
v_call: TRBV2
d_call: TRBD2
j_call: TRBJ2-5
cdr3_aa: CASIEVAGGPRETQYF
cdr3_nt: TGTGCCAGCATCGAGGTAGCGGGAGGCCCTCGGGAGACCCAGTACTTC

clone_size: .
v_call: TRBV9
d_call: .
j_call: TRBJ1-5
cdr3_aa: CASSVGGENQPQHF
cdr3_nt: TGTGCCAGCAGCGTAGGTGGGGAGAATCAGCCCCAGCATTTT

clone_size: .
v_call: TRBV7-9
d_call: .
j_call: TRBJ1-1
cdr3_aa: CASSTRGQMNTEAFF
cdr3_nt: TGTGCCAGCAGTACCCGTGGACAGATGAACACTGAAGCTTTCTTT

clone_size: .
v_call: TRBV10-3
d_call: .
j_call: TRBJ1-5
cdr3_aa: CAISESRMPQHF
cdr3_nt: TGTGCCATCAGTGAGTCGAGGATGCCCCAGCATTTT

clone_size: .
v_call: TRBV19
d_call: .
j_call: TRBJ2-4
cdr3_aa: CASVLLGQGIQYF
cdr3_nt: TGTGCCAGTGTCCTATTGGGGCAAGGCATTCAGTACTTC

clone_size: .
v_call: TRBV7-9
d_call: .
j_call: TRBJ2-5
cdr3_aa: CSSSLAQGPGGETQYF
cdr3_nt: TGTTCCAGCAGCTTAGCGCAGGGGCCCGGCGGGGAGACCCAGTACTTC

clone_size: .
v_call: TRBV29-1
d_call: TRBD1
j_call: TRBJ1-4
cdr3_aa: CSVPGGGREKLFF
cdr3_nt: TGCAGCGTCCCCGGAGGGGGCCGTGAAAAACTGTTTTTT

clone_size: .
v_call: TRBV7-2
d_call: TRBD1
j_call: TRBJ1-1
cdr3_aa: CASSYSGTGTREAFF
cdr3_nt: TGTGCCAGCAGCTACTCCGGGACAGGGACCCGTGAAGCTTTCTTT

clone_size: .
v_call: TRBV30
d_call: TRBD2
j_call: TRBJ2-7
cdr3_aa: CAWSSLAGNLYEQYF
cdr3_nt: TGTGCCTGGAGTAGCTTAGCGGGGAATTTATACGAGCAGTACTTC

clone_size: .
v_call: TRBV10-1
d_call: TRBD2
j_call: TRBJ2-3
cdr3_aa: CASSIAGDGTDTQYF
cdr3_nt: TGCGCCAGCAGTATAGCGGGGGATGGCACAGATACGCAGTATTTT

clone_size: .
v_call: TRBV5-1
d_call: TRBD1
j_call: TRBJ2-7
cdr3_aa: CASSSGQKVSDEQYF
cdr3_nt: TGCGCCAGCAGCTCGGGACAGAAAGTTTCGGACGAGCAGTACTTC

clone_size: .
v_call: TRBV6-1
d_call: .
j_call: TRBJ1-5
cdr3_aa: CASSESWAVSNQPQHF
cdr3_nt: TGTGCCAGCAGTGAGTCTTGGGCAGTGAGCAATCAGCCCCAGCATTTT

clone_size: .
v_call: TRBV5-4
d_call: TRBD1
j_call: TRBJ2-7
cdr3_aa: CASSWGQGLYEQYF
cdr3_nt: TGTGCCAGCAGCTGGGGACAGGGGTTATACGAGCAGTACTTC

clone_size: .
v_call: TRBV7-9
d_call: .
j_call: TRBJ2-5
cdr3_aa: CASSYEVTRHQETQYF
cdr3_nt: TGTGCCAGCAGCTACGAGGTGACGAGGCACCAAGAGACCCAGTACTTC

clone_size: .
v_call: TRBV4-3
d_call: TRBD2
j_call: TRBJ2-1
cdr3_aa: CASSQGTSGGYNEQFF
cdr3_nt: TGCGCCAGCAGCCAAGGTACTAGCGGGGGTTACAATGAGCAGTTCTTC

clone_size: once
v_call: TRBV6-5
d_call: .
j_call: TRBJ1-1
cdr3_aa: CASSYETTNTEAFF
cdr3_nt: TGTGCCAGCAGTTACGAGACAACTAACACTGAAGCTTTCTTT

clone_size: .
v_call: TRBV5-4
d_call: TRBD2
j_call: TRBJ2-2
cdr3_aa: CASSLREGHGELFF
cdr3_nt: TGTGCCAGCAGCTTAAGGGAGGGCCACGGGGAGCTGTTTTTT

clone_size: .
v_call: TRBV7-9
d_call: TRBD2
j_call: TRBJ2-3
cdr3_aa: CASSLARGAGGAAQYF
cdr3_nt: TGTGCCAGCAGCTTAGCCCGGGGAGCGGGGGGGGCCGCGCAGTATTTT

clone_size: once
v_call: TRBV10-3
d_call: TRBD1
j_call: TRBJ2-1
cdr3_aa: CAIGGQLDEQFF
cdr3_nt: TGTGCCATCGGGGGACAGTTGGATGAGCAGTTCTTC

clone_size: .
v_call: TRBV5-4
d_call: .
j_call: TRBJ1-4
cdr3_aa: CASSGNGGVEEKLFF
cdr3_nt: TGTGCCAGCAGCGGCAATGGGGGGGTCGAAGAAAAACTGTTTTTT

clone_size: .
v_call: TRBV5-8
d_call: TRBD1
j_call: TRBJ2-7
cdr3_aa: CASKTGPSSYEQYF
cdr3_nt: TGTGCCAGCAAGACAGGGCCGAGCTCCTACGAGCAGTACTTC

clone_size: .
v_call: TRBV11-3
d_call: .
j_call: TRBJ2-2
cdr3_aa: CASSLDSGELFF
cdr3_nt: TGTGCCAGCAGCTTAGACTCCGGGGAGCTGTTTTTT

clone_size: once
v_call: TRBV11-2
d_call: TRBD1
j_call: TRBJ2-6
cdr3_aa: CASRQPTGPGANVLTF
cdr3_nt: TGTGCCAGCAGACAACCGACAGGGCCTGGGGCCAACGTCCTGACTTTC

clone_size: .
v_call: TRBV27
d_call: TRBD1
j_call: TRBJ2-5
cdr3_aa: CASSLYRGRETQYF
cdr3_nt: TGTGCCAGCAGTTTATACAGGGGGCGGGAGACCCAGTACTTC

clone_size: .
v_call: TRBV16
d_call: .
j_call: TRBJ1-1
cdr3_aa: CASSQLSPGSTEAFF
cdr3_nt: TGTGCCAGCAGCCAATTATCTCCAGGGTCCACTGAAGCTTTCTTT

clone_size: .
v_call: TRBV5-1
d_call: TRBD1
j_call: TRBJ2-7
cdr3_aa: CASSLAGTGPYEQYF
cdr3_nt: TGCGCCAGCAGCTTGGCCGGGACAGGACCCTACGAGCAGTACTTC

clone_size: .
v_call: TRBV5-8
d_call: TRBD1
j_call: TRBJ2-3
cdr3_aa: CASSLGTGDSGDTQYF
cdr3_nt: TGTGCCAGCAGCTTGGGCACCGGGGACAGTGGGGATACGCAGTATTTT

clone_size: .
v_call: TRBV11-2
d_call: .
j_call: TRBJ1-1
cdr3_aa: CASYPGGTEAFF
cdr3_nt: TGTGCCAGCTACCCCGGTGGCACTGAAGCTTTCTTT